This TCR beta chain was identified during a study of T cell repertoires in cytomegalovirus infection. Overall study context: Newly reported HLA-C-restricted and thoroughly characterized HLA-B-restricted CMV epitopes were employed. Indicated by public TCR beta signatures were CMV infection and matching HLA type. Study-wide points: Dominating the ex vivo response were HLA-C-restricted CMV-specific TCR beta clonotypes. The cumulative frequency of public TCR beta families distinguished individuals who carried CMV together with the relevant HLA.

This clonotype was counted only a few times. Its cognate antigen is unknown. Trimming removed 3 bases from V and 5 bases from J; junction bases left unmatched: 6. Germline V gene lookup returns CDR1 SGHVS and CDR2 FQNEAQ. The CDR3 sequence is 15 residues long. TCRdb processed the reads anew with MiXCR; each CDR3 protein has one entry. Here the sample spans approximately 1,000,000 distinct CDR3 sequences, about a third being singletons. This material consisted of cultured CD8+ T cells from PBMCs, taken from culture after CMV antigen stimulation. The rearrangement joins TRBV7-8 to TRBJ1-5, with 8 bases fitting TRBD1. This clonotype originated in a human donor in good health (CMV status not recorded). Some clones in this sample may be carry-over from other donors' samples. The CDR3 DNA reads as TGTGCCAGCAGCTTTGAGGGACAGGCCGATCAGCCCCAGCATTTT. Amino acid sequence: CASSFEGQADQPQHF.